This TCR beta chain derives from a study of coeliac disease (dated 2022 in TCRdb). About the full investigation: Coeliac patients were categorised as having newly diagnosed active disease, refractory coeliac disease type I, or disease controlled by a gluten-free diet. High-resolution HLA typing was unavailable, so biased TRBV7-2 usage was queried as a proof of principle. The study applied next-generation sequencing of rearranged TRB and TRG CDR3 regions to small intestinal lymphocyte fractions from coeliac and non-coeliac patients. The aim was to characterise TR repertoires of small intestinal T cells in active, refractory type I and gluten-free-diet-treated coeliac disease. A total of about 30 patients took part in the full study: about 22 had serologically confirmed coeliac disease and 8 were controls with non-small intestinal disorders. TRB sequencing worked for samples from about 28 subjects, and these included 20 to 25 paired bulk unsorted intraepithelial and lamina propria cell samples. Summary of the overall study and its limitations: TRB and TRG repertoires of active coeliac intraepithelial and lamina propria samples showed lower clonality than controls, suggesting recruitment of diverse T cells. Published gliadin-specific TRB sequences were found in about 50% of the 18 coeliac lamina propria samples but in only 1 of 6 controls. Cross-contamination between compartments was possible, because separating intraepithelial cells from lamina propria cells did not produce high-purity fractions. The approach was considered by the authors to be unsuitable for unbiased detection of gliadin-specific T cells, as gliadin-specific T cells are scarce and rarely shared between patients. TRB repertoires were mostly private, with most amino acid sequences found in only one sample, and V-gene usage showed no significant difference between disease groups.

V loses 0 bases at its end and J loses 2 bases; junction bases beyond the gene matches: 6. From its cysteine to its phenylalanine, the CDR3 spans 17 amino acids. CDR3 DNA only is kept here, 51 bases in frame from base 1. CDR1 SGHRS and CDR2 YFSETQ are derived from the germline V gene. Cells were frozen in aliquots of 400,000 to 600,000 in DMSO/FBS in liquid nitrogen, and a single aliquot from each fraction was used for sequencing. Every one of the 30 patients in the study had endoscopy and a small intestinal biopsy. Once intraepithelial cells had been isolated, the leftover biopsy tissue was digested with collagenase to release lamina propria cells. The Qiagen DNeasy blood extraction kit was used to extract genomic DNA from the frozen unsorted cell fractions. About this clone: This clone's antigen is unknown. Per-base quality was not reported, and no clone a single base away is much larger than it.

Library preparation employed the immunoSEQ multiplex PCR assay. Using reverse primers that targeted J gene segments together with forward primers that targeted V gene segments, the TR loci were amplified in a multiplexed PCR. The amplified CDR3 regions were sequenced using the Illumina HiSeq System. From the authors' description of their analysis: A nearest-neighbour algorithm merged closely related reads to remove PCR and sequencing errors and collapse data into unique sequences. Repertoires were summarised in terms of clonality and T cell density, with T cell density defined as TR molecules per amount of genomic DNA input. Public TRs were defined as CDR3 amino acid sequences in at least 80% of unsorted samples, then tested for differential abundance between coeliac and control samples. Every lamina propria sample was checked against a list of a few hundred published gliadin-specific TRB sequences. Disease-group differences in clonality and density were tested with Kruskal-Wallis tests followed by Dunn post-tests. The clones in this table, taken by TCRdb from immuneACCESS, are in-frame only. Not every clone is retained; where verified, under half of the shortfall comes from an unresolved V gene, and the cause of the rest is unknown. The V and J calls and clone size are taken from that table; D and trimming were inferred from the DNA. The sample table lists about 6,700 clones, 60% to 80% of them with a count of one. The ten largest clones add up to approximately 4.5% of the sample.

The sequence was obtained from a woman between 18 and 29 years old with active celiac disease. Sequences were obtained from lamina propria lymphocytes from the gut. Reading the label with the study, this specimen's cell subset or site is: lamina propria cell (LPC) fraction of small intestinal biopsy. The chain links TRBV5-1 with TRBJ2-3; 10 bases in the junction line up with TRBD2. The sequenced DNA: TGCGCCAGCAGCTTGGAACTAGCGGGAACCACCACAGATACGCAGTATTTT. Translated, this is CASSLELAGTTTDTQYF.